This TCR beta chain was sequenced during a study of tumor-infiltrating lymphocytes in primary liver carcinoma. At the level of the study: Spanning 4.2 to 10 cm, the tumors were T1-T3 N0M0.

The CDR3 loop spans 15 amino acids. The V and J ends lost 1 base and 4 bases respectively, with 12 bases between them. Germline CDR1 SGHRS, CDR2 YFSETQ. From around 500 ng of total RNA, TCR beta-specific cDNA was reverse-transcribed using a constant-region primer. A slightly modified ARM-PCR protocol with three nested multiplex PCR rounds produced these TCR beta libraries. TRBV1-TRBV30 forward primers paired with a C-beta reverse primer were used in the first two PCR rounds, which ran approximately 11 cycles each. TCRdb recomputed calls from the multiplex PCR reads with MiXCR, one row per CDR3 protein. Of around 210,000 distinct CDR3 sequences in the sample, about 65% were seen once. The blood RNA (from unsorted whole blood) was obtained, and germline DNA was also extracted.

This TCR came from a woman aged 55-69 years with primary liver carcinoma and hepatitis B virus infection. J is TRBJ2-1 and V is TRBV5-1; TRBD1 or TRBD2 may be the D gene (5 bases each). The sample consisted of peripheral blood. The CDR3 DNA reads as TGCGCCAGCAGCTTGACGGGACCTAAATACAATGAGCAGTTCTTC. It specifies CASSLTGPKYNEQFF. The full variable domain, its missing parts supplied by reference TRBV5-1 and TRBJ2-1, is KAGVTQTPRYLIKTRGQQVTLSCSPISGHRSVSWYQQTPGQGLQFLFEYFSETQRNKGNFPGRFSGRQFSNSRSEMNVSTLELGDSALYLCASSLTGPKYNEQFFGPGTRLTVL.